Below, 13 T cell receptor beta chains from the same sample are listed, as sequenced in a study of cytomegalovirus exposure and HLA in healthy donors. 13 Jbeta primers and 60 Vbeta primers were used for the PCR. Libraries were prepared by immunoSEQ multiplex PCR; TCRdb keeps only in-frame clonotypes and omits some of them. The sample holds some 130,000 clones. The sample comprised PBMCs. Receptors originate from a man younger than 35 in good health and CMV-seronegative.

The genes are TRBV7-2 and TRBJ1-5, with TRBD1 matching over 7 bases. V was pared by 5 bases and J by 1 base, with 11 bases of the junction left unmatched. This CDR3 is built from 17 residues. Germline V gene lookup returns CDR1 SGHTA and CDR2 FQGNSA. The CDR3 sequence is CASSLILTGPSNQPQHF. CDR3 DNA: TGTGCCAGCAGCCTAATACTGACAGGGCCGAGCAATCAGCCCCAGCATTTT.

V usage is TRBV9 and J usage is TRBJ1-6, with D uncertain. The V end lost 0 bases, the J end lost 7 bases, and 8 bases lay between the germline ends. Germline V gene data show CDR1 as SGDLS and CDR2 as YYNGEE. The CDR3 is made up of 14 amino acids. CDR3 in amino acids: CASSVGFGNSPLHF. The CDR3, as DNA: TGTGCCAGCAGCGTAGGGTTCGGGAATTCACCCCTCCACTTT.

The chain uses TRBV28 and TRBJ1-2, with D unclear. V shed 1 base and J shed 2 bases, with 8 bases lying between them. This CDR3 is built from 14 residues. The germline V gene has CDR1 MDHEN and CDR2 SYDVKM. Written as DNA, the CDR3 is TGTGCCAGCAGTTTATTGGGCCAAAACTATGGCTACACCTTC. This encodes CASSLLGQNYGYTF.

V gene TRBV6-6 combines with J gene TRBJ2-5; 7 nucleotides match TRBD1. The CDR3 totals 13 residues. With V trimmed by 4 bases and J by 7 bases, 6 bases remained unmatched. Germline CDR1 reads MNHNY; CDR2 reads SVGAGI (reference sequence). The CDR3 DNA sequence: TGTGCCAGCAGTTTTAGACAGGGACGGACCCAGTACTTC. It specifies CASSFRQGRTQYF.

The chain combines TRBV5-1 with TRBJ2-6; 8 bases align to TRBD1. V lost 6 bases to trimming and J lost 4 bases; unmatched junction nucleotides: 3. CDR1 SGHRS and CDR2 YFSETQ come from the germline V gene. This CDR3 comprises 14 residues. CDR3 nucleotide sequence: TGCGCCAGCAAACAGGGGGAAGGGGCCAACGTCCTGACTTTC. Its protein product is CASKQGEGANVLTF.

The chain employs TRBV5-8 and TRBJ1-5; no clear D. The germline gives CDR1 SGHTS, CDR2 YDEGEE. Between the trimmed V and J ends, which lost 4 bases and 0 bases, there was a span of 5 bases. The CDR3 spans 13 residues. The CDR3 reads CASSVFSNQPQHF. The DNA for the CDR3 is TGTGCCAGCAGCGTATTTAGCAATCAGCCCCAGCATTTT.

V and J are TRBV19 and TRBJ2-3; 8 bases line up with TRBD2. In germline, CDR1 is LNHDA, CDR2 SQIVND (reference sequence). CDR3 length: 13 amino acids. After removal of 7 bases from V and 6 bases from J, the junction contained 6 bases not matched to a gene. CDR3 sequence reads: CASTRGGSDTQYF. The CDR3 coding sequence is TGTGCCAGTACCCGGGGGGGGAGCGATACGCAGTATTTT.

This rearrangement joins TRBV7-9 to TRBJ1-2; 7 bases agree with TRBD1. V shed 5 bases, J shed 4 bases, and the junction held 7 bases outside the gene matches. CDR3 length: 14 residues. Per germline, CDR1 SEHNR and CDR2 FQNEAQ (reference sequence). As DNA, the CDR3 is TGTGCCAGCAGCCCAAGACAGGGTGGCTATGGCTACACCTTC. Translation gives CASSPRQGGYGYTF.

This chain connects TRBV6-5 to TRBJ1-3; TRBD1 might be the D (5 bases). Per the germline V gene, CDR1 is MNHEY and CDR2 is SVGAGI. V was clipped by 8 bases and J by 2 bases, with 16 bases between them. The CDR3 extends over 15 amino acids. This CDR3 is CASGEGDFTGNTIYF. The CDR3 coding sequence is TGTGCCAGCGGGGAAGGGGATTTTACTGGAAACACCATATATTTT.

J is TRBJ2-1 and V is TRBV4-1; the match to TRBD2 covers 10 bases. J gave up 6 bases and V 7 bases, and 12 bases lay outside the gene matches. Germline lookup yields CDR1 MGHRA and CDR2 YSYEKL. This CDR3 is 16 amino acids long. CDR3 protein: CASTTPSGREPNEQFF. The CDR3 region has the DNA TGCGCCAGCACCACACCGAGCGGGAGGGAGCCCAATGAGCAGTTCTTC.

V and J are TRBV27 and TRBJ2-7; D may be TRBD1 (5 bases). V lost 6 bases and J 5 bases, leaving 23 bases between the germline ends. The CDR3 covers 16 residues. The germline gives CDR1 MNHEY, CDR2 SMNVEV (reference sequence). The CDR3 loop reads CASRFQSGLEGDEQYF. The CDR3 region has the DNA TGTGCCAGCAGATTCCAATCGGGCCTCGAAGGGGACGAGCAGTACTTC.

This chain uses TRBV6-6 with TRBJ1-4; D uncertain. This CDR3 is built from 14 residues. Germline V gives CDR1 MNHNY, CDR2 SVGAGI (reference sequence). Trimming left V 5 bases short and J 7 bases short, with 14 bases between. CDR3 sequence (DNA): TGTGCCAGCAGTCGGCCATCCACGGGTGAAAAACTGTTTTTT. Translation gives CASSRPSTGEKLFF.

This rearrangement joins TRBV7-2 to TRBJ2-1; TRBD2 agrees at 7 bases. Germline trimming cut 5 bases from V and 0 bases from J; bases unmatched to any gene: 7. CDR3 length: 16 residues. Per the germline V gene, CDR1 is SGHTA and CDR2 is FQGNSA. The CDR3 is CASSTLLANSYNEQFF. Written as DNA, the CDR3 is TGTGCCAGCAGCACGCTACTAGCGAACTCCTACAATGAGCAGTTCTTC.